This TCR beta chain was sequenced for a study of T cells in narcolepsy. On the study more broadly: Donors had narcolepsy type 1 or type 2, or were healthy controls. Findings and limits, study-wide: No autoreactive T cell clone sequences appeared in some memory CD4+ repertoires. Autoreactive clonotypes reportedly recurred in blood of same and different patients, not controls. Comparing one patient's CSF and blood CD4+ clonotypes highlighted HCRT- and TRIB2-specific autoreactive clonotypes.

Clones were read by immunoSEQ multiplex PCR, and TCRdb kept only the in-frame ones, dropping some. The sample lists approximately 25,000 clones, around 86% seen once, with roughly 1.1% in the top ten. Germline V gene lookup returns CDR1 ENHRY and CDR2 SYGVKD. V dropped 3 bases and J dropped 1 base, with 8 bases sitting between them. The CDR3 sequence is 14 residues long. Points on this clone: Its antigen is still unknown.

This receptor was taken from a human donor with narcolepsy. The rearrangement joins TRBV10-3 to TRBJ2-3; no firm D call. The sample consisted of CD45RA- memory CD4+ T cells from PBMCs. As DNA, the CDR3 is TGTGCCATCAGTGATTTAGAGGGCACAGATACGCAGTATTTT. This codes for CAISDLEGTDTQYF.